Each of the 24 T cell receptor beta chains below was sequenced from the same sample in a study of blood T cell repertoires in COVID-19. Measured with immunoSEQ multiplex PCR; TCRdb has only the in-frame clones, and not every one. The sample lists about 180,000 clones, approximately 81% seen once, with 18% in the top ten. Source material: peripheral blood. The receptor source for this set is a person aged 70 to 80 with COVID-19, enrolled during active disease.

This rearrangement joins TRBV27 to TRBJ2-1, with TRBD2 matching over 9 bases. Trimming took 4 bases from V and 7 from J; bases not matched to a gene: 5. The CDR3 spans 14 residues. Germline values: CDR1 MNHEY, CDR2 SMNVEV (reference sequence). CDR3 nucleotide sequence: TGTGCCAGCAGTTATCTTGCGGGAGGGAATGAGCAGTTCTTC. It codes for CASSYLAGGNEQFF.

This clone has a handful of counts. The chain employs TRBV6-6 and TRBJ2-1; TRBD1 matches at 9 bases. Trimming cost V 9 bases and J 7 bases; bases outside gene matches: 16. The germline V gene encodes CDR1 MNHNY and CDR2 SVGAGI (reference sequence). The CDR3 is 16 amino acids. The CDR3 spells CASWNYGTGIRNEQFF. The CDR3 DNA sequence: TGTGCCAGTTGGAATTACGGGACAGGGATTAGGAATGAGCAGTTCTTC.

In its sample, this clone was seen a few times. This chain uses TRBV14 with TRBJ2-2; TRBD1 might be the D (6 bases). The germline V and J ends were trimmed by 3 bases and 6 bases, with 11 bases remaining between them. The CDR3 length is 14 residues. In germline, CDR1 is SGHDN, CDR2 FVKESK. CDR3 amino acids: CASSQIRGSGELFF. As DNA, the CDR3 is TGTGCCAGCAGCCAGATCAGGGGATCCGGGGAGCTGTTTTTT.

The V and J genes are TRBV5-1 and TRBJ2-7; 11 nucleotides align to TRBD2. Trimming at V came to 3 bases and at J to 0 bases, leaving 2 bases not matched to a gene. Germline-derived CDR1 and CDR2 are SGHRS and YFSETQ. This CDR3 contains 15 residues. Here the CDR3 DNA reads TGCGCCAGCAGCTCGGGACTAGCGGACTCCTACGAGCAGTACTTC. This gives the protein CASSSGLADSYEQYF.

This clone was seen a few times. This rearrangement joins TRBV24-1 to TRBJ2-6; TRBD1 is a possible D gene (6 bases). This CDR3 has 19 amino acids. Germline V lookup: CDR1 KGHDR, CDR2 SFDVKD. The ends were cut back, 3 bases at V and 0 bases at J, with 17 bases in the middle. This CDR3 is CATSDPRTASDSGANVLTF. In DNA, the CDR3 is TGTGCCACCAGTGATCCACGGACAGCGTCGGACTCTGGGGCCAACGTCCTGACTTTC.

The genes are TRBV2 and TRBJ2-7; 15 bases fit TRBD2. From germline, CDR1 is SNHLY and CDR2 FYNNEI. The CDR3 sequence is 15 residues long. The J segment lost 6 bases and the V segment lost 6 bases, leaving 6 bases of the junction unmatched. The CDR3 loop is CASRRTSGGAGEQYF. For the CDR3, the DNA is TGTGCCAGCAGGAGGACTAGCGGGGGGGCAGGCGAGCAGTACTTC.

V gene TRBV9 combines with J gene TRBJ2-3; 12 nucleotides line up with TRBD2. Trimming removed 3 bases from V and 2 bases from J; junction bases left unmatched: 4. Germline CDR1 reads SGDLS; CDR2 reads YYNGEE. The CDR3 is 16 amino acids. The CDR3 loop is CASSGLAGEATDTQYF. The CDR3 nucleotides read TGTGCCAGCAGCGGACTAGCGGGGGAAGCCACAGATACGCAGTATTTT.

The chain combines TRBV6-5 with TRBJ2-5, with D perhaps TRBD2 (5 bases). The germline V gene encodes CDR1 MNHEY and CDR2 SVGAGI. The length of the CDR3 is 12 residues. The V end was cut by 8 bases, the J end by 1 base, with 8 bases between. The CDR3 here is CASSEAQETQYF. As DNA, the CDR3 is TGTGCCAGCTCGGAGGCCCAAGAGACCCAGTACTTC.

This chain links TRBV19 with TRBJ2-1; the match to TRBD2 covers 13 bases. The junction had 8 bases not matched to a gene; V was cut back by 4 bases and J by 8 bases. CDR1 LNHDA and CDR2 SQIVND come from the germline V gene (reference sequence). This CDR3 has 16 residues. Here the CDR3 reads CASSSGLAGVRDEQFF. The CDR3, as DNA: TGTGCCAGTAGTAGCGGACTAGCGGGAGTTAGGGATGAGCAGTTCTTC.

This clone has more than one count but fewer than ten. The chain joins TRBV11-2 to TRBJ2-1; 7 bases map to TRBD2. V was clipped by 0 bases and J by 4 bases; unmatched bases: 6. Germline V lookup: CDR1 SGHAT, CDR2 FQNNGV. This CDR3 is built from 16 residues. The CDR3 DNA reads TGTGCCAGCAGCTTAGATTGGCTAGCGGATTACAATGAGCAGTTCTTC. This encodes CASSLDWLADYNEQFF.

The chain employs TRBV25-1 and TRBJ1-4; no clear D gene. The CDR3 contains 17 residues. V was clipped by 3 bases and J by 7 bases, with 21 bases between them. Germline V CDR1 and CDR2: MGHDK, SYGVNS. CDR3 residues: CASSERAFDHFGEKLFF. CDR3 coding DNA: TGTGCCAGCAGTGAGAGGGCATTCGACCATTTCGGTGAAAAACTGTTTTTT.

The rearrangement joins TRBV5-6 to TRBJ2-7, with 8 positions matching TRBD2. V lost 0 bases to trimming and J lost 3 bases; unmatched junction nucleotides: 5. The CDR3 is 15 residues long. Looked up from germline, CDR1 is SGHDT and CDR2 is YYEEEE. This CDR3 reads CASSLVGSGIYEQYF. As DNA, the CDR3 is TGTGCCAGCAGCTTGGTAGGTAGCGGGATCTACGAGCAGTACTTC.

The chain recombines TRBV19 with TRBJ1-1; D possibly corresponds to TRBD1 (6 bases). Germline CDR1 is LNHDA and CDR2 is SQIVND (reference sequence). Trimming shortened V by 5 bases and J by 5 bases, and 12 bases separated the two germline ends. The CDR3 runs to 13 residues. The CDR3 reads CASSSQGPTEAFF. CDR3 bases: TGTGCCAGTAGTTCCCAGGGGCCGACTGAAGCTTTCTTT.

This sequence joins TRBV19 and TRBJ2-7; 11 bases align to TRBD2. Looked up from germline, CDR1 is LNHDA and CDR2 is SQIVND (reference sequence). This CDR3 is 15 amino acids long. J lost 3 bases, V lost 4 bases, and 5 bases had no gene match. This chain's CDR3 is CASSTGLAGFYEQYF. The CDR3 DNA sequence: TGTGCCAGTAGTACCGGACTAGCGGGCTTCTACGAGCAGTACTTC.

The chain recombines TRBV28 with TRBJ2-1, with TRBD1 matching over 7 bases. This CDR3 region has 12 residues. V gave up 11 bases and J gave up 4 bases; unmatched junction bases: 5. The V gene's germline CDR1 is MDHEN and CDR2 SYDVKM. CDR3 loop: CASRDSYNEQFF. DNA of the CDR3: TGTGCCTCCCGGGACAGTTACAATGAGCAGTTCTTC.

V usage is TRBV5-4 and J usage is TRBJ1-1; 9 bases are a match to TRBD1. V lost 0 bases, J lost 7 bases, and 7 bases stayed unmatched. This CDR3 has 15 residues. CDR1 is SGHNT, CDR2 YYREEE, per germline (reference sequence). The CDR3 protein is CASSLVTGGIGEAFF. In nucleotides, the CDR3 is TGTGCCAGCAGCTTGGTGACAGGGGGAATTGGTGAAGCTTTCTTT.

The rearrangement links TRBV2 to TRBJ1-2; the match to TRBD1 covers 9 bases. Germline CDR1 is SNHLY and CDR2 is FYNNEI. The CDR3 totals 13 residues. With V trimmed by 6 bases and J by 1 base, 0 bases remained unmatched. In nucleotides, the CDR3 is TGTGCCAGCAGGACAGGGGGTAACTATGGCTACACCTTC. It specifies CASRTGGNYGYTF.

The chain is built from TRBV6-6 and TRBJ2-7; 7 bases are shared with TRBD1. This CDR3 is 14 amino acids long. With 6 bases clipped from V and 3 bases from J, the junction kept 8 bases outside the gene matches. The germline V gene encodes CDR1 MNHNY and CDR2 SVGAGI (reference sequence). As DNA, the CDR3 is TGTGCCAGCAGACCAGGACAGGCCTTCTACGAGCAGTACTTC. Translating gives CASRPGQAFYEQYF.

This chain connects TRBV6-5 to TRBJ2-7, with 7 bases fitting TRBD1. CDR1 and CDR2 from the germline V gene are MNHEY and SVGAGI. Germline trimming cut 6 bases from V and 2 bases from J; bases unmatched to any gene: 7. The CDR3 has 14 residues. CDR3 sequence: CASSPRDRAYEQYF. In DNA, the CDR3 is TGTGCCAGCAGCCCACGGGACAGAGCCTACGAGCAGTACTTC.

The chain is built from TRBV9 and TRBJ2-3; D ambiguous. V was trimmed by 0 bases and J by 5 bases, leaving 13 bases between them. The CDR3 sequence is 15 residues long. The germline V gene encodes CDR1 SGDLS and CDR2 YYNGEE. As DNA, the CDR3 is TGTGCCAGCAGCGTAGCTACAGCCTCAGTAGATACGCAGTATTTT. Protein product: CASSVATASVDTQYF.

The V and J genes are TRBV27 and TRBJ1-3; 9 bases line up with TRBD1. Germline-derived CDR1 and CDR2 are MNHEY and SMNVEV (reference sequence). The CDR3 length is 16 residues. The V and J ends lost 5 bases and 3 bases, in that order; junction bases with no gene match: 8. CDR3 residues: CASSKGQGLGGNTIYF. As DNA, the CDR3 is TGTGCCAGCAGTAAAGGACAGGGGCTCGGTGGAAACACCATATATTTT.

The rearrangement uses TRBV6-5 and TRBJ1-6, with D unclear. Germline CDR1 and CDR2: MNHEY and SVGAGI. With 2 bases removed from V and 7 bases from J, the gap between germline ends came to 12 bases. The CDR3 sequence is 15 residues long. CDR3 loop: CASSYRREPNSPLHF. In nucleotides, the CDR3 is TGTGCCAGCAGTTACCGGCGGGAGCCAAATTCACCCCTCCACTTT.

V usage is TRBV30 and J usage is TRBJ2-7; D possibly corresponds to TRBD2 (6 bases). Germline CDR1 is GTSNPN and CDR2 is SVGIG (reference sequence). The CDR3 loop spans 15 amino acids. V lost 3 bases to trimming and J lost 3 bases, with 18 bases between them. The DNA of the CDR3 is TGTGCCTGGAGATCACCGGGACTCACCAGCTACGAGCAGTACTTC. Its translation is CAWRSPGLTSYEQYF. Full variable domain (outside the CDR3, taken from reference TRBV30 and TRBJ2-7): SQTIHQWPATLVQPVGSPLSLECTVEGTSNPNLYWYRQAAGRGLQLLFYSVGIGQISSEVPQNLSASRPQDRQFILSSKKLLLSDSGFYLCAWRSPGLTSYEQYFGPGTRLTVT.

The chain employs TRBV14 and TRBJ1-1; TRBD1 might be the D (5 bases). The CDR3 totals 12 residues. Deletions cut 3 bases from V and 7 bases from J, with 9 bases between. In germline, CDR1 is SGHDN, CDR2 FVKESK. CDR3 in amino acids: CASSQWGGEAFF. In DNA, the CDR3 is TGTGCCAGCAGCCAGTGGGGGGGTGAAGCTTTCTTT.